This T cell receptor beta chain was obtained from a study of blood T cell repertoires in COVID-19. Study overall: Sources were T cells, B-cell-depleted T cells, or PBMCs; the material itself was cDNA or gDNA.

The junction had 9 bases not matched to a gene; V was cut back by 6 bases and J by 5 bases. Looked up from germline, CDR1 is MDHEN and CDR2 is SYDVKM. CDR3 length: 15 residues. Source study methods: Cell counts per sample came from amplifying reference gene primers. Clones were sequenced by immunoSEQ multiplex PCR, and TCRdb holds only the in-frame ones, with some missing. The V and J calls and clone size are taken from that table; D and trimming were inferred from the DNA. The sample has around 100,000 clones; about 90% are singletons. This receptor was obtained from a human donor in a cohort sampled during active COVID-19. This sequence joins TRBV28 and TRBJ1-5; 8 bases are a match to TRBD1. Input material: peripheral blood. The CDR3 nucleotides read TGTGCCAGCAGCCTGCCGGGACAGGTGGATCAGCCCCAGCATTTT. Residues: CASSLPGQVDQPQHF.